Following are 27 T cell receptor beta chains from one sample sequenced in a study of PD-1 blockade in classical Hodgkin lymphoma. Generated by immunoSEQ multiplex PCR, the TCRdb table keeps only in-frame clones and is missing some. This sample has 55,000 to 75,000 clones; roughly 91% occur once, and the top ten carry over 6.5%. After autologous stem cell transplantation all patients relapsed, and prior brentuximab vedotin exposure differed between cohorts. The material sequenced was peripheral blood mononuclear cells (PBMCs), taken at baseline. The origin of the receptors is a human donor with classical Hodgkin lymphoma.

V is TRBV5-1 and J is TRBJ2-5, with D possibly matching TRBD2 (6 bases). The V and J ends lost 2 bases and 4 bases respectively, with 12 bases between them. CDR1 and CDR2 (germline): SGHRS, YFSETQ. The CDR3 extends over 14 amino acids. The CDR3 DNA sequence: TGCGCCAGCAGCTTAGCGGAGGGTCCAGAGACCCAGTACTTC. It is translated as CASSLAEGPETQYF.

This chain's CDR3 is CASRTGGRTDTQYF. The CDR3 DNA reads TGCGCCAGCAGAACGGGAGGAAGAACAGATACGCAGTATTTT. The V and J genes are TRBV5-1 and TRBJ2-3; TRBD2 matches at 7 bases. Trimming cost V 5 bases and J 3 bases; bases outside gene matches: 6. This CDR3 is built from 14 residues. Per germline, CDR1 SGHRS and CDR2 YFSETQ.

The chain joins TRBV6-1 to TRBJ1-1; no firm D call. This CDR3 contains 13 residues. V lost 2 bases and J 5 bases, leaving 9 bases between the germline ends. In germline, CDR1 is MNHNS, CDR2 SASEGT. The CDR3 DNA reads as TGTGCCAGCAGTGAACGTCTGGTTACTGAAGCTTTCTTT. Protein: CASSERLVTEAFF.

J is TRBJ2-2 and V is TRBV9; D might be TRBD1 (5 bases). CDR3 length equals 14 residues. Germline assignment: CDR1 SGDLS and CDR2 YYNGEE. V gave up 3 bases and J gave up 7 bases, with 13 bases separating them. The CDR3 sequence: CASSAQGSGGELFF. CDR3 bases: TGTGCCAGCAGCGCCCAGGGCAGTGGCGGGGAGCTGTTTTTT.

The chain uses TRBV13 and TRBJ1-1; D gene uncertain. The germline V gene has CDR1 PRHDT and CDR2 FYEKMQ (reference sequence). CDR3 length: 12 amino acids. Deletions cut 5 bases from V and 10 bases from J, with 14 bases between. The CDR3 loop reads CASSPRTSGAFF. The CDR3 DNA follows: TGTGCCAGCAGCCCCAGGACGAGTGGAGCTTTCTTT.

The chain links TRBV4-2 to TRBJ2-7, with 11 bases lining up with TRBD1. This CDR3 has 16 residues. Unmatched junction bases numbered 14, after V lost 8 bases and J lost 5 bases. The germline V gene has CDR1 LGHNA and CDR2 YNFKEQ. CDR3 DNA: TGTGCCAGCTCCACGACCGGGACAGGGGGTATCAACGAGCAGTACTTC. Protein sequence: CASSTTGTGGINEQYF.

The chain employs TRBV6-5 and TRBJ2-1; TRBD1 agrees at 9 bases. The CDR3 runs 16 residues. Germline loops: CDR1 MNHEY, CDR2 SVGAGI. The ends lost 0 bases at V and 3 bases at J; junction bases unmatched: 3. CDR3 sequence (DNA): TGTGCCAGCAGTTACTCAGACAGGGGGTACTACAATGAGCAGTTCTTC. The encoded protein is CASSYSDRGYYNEQFF.

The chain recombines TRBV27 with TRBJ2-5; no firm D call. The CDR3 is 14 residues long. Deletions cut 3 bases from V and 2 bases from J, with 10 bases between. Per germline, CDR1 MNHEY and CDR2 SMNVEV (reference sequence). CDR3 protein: CASSFLGSQETQYF. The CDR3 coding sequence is TGTGCCAGCAGTTTTCTGGGATCGCAAGAGACCCAGTACTTC.

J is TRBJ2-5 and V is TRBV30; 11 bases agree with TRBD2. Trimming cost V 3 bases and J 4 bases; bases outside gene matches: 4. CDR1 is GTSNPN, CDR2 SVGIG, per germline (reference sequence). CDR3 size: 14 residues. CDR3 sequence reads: CAWSVGTSGETQYF. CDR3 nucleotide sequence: TGTGCCTGGAGCGTCGGGACTAGCGGAGAGACCCAGTACTTC.

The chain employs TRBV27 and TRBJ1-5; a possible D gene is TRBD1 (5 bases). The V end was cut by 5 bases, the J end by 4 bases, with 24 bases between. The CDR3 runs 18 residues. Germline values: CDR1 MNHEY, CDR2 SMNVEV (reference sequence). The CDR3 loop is CASSRFRGTETVNQPQHF. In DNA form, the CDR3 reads TGTGCCAGCAGTCGCTTCCGGGGGACTGAGACAGTGAATCAGCCCCAGCATTTT.

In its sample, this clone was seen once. This CDR3 reads CASSDSGAAGIYEQYF. DNA for the CDR3: TGTGCCAGCAGTGACTCTGGAGCGGCGGGGATCTACGAGCAGTACTTC. The V call is TRBV6-4, the J call TRBJ2-7; the D gene is possibly TRBD2 (6 bases). The length of the CDR3 is 16 residues. Per the germline V gene, CDR1 is MRHNA and CDR2 is SNTAGT. The V end lost 0 bases, the J end lost 3 bases, and 15 bases lay between the germline ends.

The CDR3, as DNA: TGTGCCAGCAGCGTTGTAGGTGAGGAGCAGTACTTC. It codes for CASSVVGEEQYF. The chain recombines TRBV9 with TRBJ2-7; no clear D gene. Germline CDR1 and CDR2: SGDLS and YYNGEE. The ends were cut back, 2 bases at V and 7 bases at J, with 10 bases in the middle. This CDR3 is 12 amino acids long.

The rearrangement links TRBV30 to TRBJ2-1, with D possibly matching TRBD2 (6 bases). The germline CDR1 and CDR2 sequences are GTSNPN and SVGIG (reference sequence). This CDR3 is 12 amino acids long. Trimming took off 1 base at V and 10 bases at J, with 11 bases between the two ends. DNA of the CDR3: TGTGCCTGGAGTGCTGGGGGGATAGAGCAGTTCTTC. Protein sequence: CAWSAGGIEQFF.

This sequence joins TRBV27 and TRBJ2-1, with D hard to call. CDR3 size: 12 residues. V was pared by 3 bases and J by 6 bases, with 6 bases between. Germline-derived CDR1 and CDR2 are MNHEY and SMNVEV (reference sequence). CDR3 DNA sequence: TGTGCCAGCAGTTTCGGAGCCAATGAGCAGTTCTTC. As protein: CASSFGANEQFF.

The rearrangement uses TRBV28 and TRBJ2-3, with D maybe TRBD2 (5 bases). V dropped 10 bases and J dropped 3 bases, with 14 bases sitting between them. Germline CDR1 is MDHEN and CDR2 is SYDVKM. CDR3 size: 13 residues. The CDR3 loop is CATQTGKTDTQYF. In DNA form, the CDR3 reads TGTGCCACCCAAACCGGGAAGACAGATACGCAGTATTTT. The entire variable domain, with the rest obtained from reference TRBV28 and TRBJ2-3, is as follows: DVKVTQSSRYLVKRTGEKVFLECVQDMDHENMFWYRQDPGLGLRLIYFSYDVKMKEKGDIPEGYSVSREKKERFSLILESASTNQTSMYLCATQTGKTDTQYFGPGTRLTVL.

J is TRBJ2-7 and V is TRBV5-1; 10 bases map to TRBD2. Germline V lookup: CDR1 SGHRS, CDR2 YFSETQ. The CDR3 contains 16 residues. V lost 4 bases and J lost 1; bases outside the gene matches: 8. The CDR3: CASSISSSGSSYEQYF. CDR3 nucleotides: TGCGCCAGCAGCATTTCCTCTAGCGGGAGTTCCTACGAGCAGTACTTC. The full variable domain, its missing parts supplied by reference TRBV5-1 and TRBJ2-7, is KAGVTQTPRYLIKTRGQQVTLSCSPISGHRSVSWYQQTPGQGLQFLFEYFSETQRNKGNFPGRFSGRQFSNSRSEMNVSTLELGDSALYLCASSISSSGSSYEQYFGPGTRLTVT.

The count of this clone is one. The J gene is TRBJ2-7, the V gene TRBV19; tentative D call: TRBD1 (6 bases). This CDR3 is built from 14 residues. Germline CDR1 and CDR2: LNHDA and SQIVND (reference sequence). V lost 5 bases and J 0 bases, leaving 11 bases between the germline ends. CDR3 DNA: TGTGCCAGTAGTTCCGGGACACCCTCCTACGAGCAGTACTTC. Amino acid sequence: CASSSGTPSYEQYF.

CDR3 nucleotides: TGTGCCAGCAGAACCTCCTACGAGCAGTACTTC. It yields the protein CASRTSYEQYF. The rearrangement links TRBV27 to TRBJ2-7; D uncertain. Trimming took 6 bases from V and 0 from J, leaving 3 bases between them. Germline CDR1 is MNHEY and CDR2 is SMNVEV (reference sequence). The CDR3 length is 11 residues.

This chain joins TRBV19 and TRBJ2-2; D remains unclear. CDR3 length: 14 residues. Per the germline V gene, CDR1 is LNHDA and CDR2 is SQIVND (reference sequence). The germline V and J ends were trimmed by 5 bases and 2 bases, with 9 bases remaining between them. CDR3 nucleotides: TGTGCCAGTAGTGCCGGGTTTAACACCGGGGAGCTGTTTTTT. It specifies CASSAGFNTGELFF. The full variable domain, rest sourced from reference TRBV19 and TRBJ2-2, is DGGITQSPKYLFRKEGQNVTLSCEQNLNHDAMYWYRQDPGQGLRLIYYSQIVNDFQKGDIAEGYSVSREKKESFPLTVTSAQKNPTAFYLCASSAGFNTGELFFGEGSRLTVL.

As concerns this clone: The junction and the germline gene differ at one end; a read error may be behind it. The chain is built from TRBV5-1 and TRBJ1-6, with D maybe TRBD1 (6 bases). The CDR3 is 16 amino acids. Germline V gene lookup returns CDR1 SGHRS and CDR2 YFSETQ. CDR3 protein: CASLPSTGQNNSPLHF. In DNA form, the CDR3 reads TGCGCCAGCCTCCCCTCGACAGGACAAAATAATTCACCCCTCCATTTT.

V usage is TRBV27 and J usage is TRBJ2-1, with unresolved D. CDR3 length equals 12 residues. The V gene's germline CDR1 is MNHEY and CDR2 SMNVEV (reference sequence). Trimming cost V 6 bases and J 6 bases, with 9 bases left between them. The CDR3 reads CASSPLGNEQFF. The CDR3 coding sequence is TGTGCCAGCAGCCCCCTGGGCAATGAGCAGTTCTTC.

This chain's CDR3 is CASSLSGSLNNEQFF. The CDR3 DNA reads TGTGCCAGCAGTTTATCCGGGAGCTTGAACAATGAGCAGTTCTTC. This chain joins TRBV27 and TRBJ2-1, with a weak D call TRBD2 (6 bases). This CDR3 is 15 amino acids long. Germline V CDR1 and CDR2: MNHEY, SMNVEV (reference sequence). V gave up 0 bases and J gave up 5 bases, with 11 bases separating them.

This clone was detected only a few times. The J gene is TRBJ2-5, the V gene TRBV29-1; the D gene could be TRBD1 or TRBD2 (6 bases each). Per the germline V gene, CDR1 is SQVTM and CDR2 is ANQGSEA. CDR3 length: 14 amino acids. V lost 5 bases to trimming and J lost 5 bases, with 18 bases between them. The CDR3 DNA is TGCAGCGTTTACGGGGGTGGGGGCGTGGAGACCCAGTACTTC. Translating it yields CSVYGGGGVETQYF.

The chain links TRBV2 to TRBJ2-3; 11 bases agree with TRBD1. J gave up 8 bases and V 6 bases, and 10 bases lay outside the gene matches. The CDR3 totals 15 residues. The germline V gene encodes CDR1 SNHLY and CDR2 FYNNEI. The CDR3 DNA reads TGTGCCAGCAGGCCGGGACAGGGGGGCTTCGGTACGCAGTATTTT. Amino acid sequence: CASRPGQGGFGTQYF.

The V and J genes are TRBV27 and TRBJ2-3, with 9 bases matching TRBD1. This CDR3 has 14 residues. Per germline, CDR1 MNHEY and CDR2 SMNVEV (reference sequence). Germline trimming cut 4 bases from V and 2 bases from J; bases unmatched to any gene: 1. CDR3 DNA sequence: TGTGCCAGCAGTTGGGACAGGGCCACAGATACGCAGTATTTT. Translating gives CASSWDRATDTQYF.

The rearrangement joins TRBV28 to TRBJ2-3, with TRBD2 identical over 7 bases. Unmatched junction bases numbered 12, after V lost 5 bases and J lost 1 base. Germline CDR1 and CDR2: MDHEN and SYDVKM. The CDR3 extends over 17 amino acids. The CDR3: CASSAPSGGSGTDTQYF. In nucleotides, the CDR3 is TGTGCCAGCAGTGCCCCTTCAGGCGGGAGTGGCACAGATACGCAGTATTTT.

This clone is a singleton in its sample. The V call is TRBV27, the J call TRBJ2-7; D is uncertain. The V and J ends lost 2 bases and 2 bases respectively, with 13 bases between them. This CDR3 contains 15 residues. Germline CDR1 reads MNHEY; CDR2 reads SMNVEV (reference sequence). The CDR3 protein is CASSLVGYIPYEQYF. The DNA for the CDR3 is TGTGCCAGCAGTTTAGTAGGGTATATCCCCTACGAGCAGTACTTC.